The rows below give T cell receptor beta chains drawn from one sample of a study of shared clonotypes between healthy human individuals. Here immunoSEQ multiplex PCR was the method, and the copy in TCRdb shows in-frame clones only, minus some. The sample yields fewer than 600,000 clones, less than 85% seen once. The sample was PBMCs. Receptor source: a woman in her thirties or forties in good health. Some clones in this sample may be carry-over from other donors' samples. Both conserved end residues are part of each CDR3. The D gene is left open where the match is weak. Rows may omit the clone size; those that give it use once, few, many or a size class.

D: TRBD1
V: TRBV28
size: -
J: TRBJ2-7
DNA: TGTGCCGGGACAGGGGCAAGCTCCTACGAGCAGTACTTC
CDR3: CAGTGASSYEQYF

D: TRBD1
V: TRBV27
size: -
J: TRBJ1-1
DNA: TGTGCCAGCAGTCGCTTGCAGGGGGCTGGGACTGAAGCTTTCTTT
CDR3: CASSRLQGAGTEAFF

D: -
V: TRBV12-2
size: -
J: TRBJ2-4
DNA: TGTGCAAGTCGCTTAGCTCGGGGGAGGGTCAAAAACATTCAGTACTTC
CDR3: CASRLARGRVKNIQYF

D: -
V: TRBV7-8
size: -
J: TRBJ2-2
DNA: TGTGCCAGCAGCTTAGAAGGCCTAGAGACCGGGGAGCTGTTTTTT
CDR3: CASSLEGLETGELFF

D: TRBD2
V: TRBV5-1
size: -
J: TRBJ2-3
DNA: TGCGCCAGCAGCTTGTTGGGCGCGGGAGACGCAGATACGCAGTATTTT
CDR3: CASSLLGAGDADTQYF

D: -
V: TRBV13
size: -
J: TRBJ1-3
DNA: TGTGCCAGCAGCCGATCGCTCGACCCGGAGGGCACTGGAAACACCATATATTTT
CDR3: CASSRSLDPEGTGNTIYF

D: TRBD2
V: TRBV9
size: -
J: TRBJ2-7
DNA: TGTGCCAGCAGCGTAAGCGGGAGGAGTTCCTACGAGCAGTACTTC
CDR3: CASSVSGRSSYEQYF

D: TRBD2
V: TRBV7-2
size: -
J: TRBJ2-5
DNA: TGTGCCAGCAGCCCTCACCCCCTAACCAGCGGGGGCCAAGAGACCCAGTACTTC
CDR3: CASSPHPLTSGGQETQYF

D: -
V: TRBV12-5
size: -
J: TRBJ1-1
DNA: TGTGCTAGTGGTTTTGACAGAGCTCGTGAAGCTTTCTTT
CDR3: CASGFDRAREAFF

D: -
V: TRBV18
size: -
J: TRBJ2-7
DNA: TGTGCCAGCTCACCACTCTCCTCCTACGAGCAGTACTTC
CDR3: CASSPLSSYEQYF

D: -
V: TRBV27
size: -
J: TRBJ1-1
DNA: TGTGCCAGCAGTACACAACAGGAAGTGAACACTGAAGCTTTCTTT
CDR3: CASSTQQEVNTEAFF

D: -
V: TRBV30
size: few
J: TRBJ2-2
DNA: TGTGCCTGGAGTGTGAATTTAGCCGGGGAGCTGTTTTTT
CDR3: CAWSVNLAGELFF

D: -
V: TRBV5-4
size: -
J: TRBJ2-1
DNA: TGTGCCAGCAGCTCCCTTGGTAATGAGCAGTTCTTC
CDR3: CASSSLGNEQFF

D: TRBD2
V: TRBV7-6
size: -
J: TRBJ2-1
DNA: TGTGCCAGCAGCTTTAGCGGGAGGAGCTCCTACAATGAGCAGTTCTTC
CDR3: CASSFSGRSSYNEQFF

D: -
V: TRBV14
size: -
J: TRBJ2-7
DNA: TGTGCCAGCAGCCAAGGGGGGGTGTTGGGAATCTACGAGCAGTACTTC
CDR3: CASSQGGVLGIYEQYF

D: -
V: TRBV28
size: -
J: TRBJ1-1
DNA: TGTGCCAGCAGTTCCACTTACCGTATTGAAGCTTTCTTT
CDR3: CASSSTYRIEAFF

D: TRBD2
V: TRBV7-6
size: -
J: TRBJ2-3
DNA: TGTGCCAGCAGCTTAGGACTAGCGGGCCTCACAGATACGCAGTATTTT
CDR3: CASSLGLAGLTDTQYF

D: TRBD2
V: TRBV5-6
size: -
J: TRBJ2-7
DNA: TGTGCCAGCAGCGCAAAGGGACTAGCGGGGATGATCACCTACGAGCAGTACTTC
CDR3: CASSAKGLAGMITYEQYF

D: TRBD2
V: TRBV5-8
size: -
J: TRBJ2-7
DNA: TGTGCCAGCAGCTCTACTTATACTAGCGGGTCCTACGAGCAGTACTTC
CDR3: CASSSTYTSGSYEQYF

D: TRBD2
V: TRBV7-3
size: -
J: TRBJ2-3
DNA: TGTGCCAGCAGCTTAAGCGGGAGCCAAGATACGCAGTATTTT
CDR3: CASSLSGSQDTQYF

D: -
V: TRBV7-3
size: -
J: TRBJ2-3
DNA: TGTGCCAGCAGCTTAAATCCCGTAGCGAGCACAGATACGCAGTATTTT
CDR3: CASSLNPVASTDTQYF

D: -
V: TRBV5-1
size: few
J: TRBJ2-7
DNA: TGCGCCAGCAGCTTCACGGGTGGCTACGAGCAGTACTTC
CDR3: CASSFTGGYEQYF

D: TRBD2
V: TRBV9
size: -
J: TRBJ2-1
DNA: TGTGCCAGCAGCGTAGCGGGGGGGACTAGCGGGATAGATGAGCAGTTCTTC
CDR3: CASSVAGGTSGIDEQFF

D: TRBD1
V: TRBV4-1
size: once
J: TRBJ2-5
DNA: TGCGCCAGCAGCCAAGTGGGACAGGGATTCCCGAGGGAGACCCAGTACTTC
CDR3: CASSQVGQGFPRETQYF

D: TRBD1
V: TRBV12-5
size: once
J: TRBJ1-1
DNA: TGTGCTAGTGGTTTGATCTCGGCAGGGGGCGCGGACACTGAAGCTTTCTTT
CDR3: CASGLISAGGADTEAFF

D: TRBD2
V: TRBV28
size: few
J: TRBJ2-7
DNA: TGTGCCAGCAGGGAATTAAGCGGGAGGTCCTACGAGCAGTACTTC
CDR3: CASRELSGRSYEQYF

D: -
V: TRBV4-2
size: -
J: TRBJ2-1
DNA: TGTGCCAGCAGCCACCCGAGCGGAGGTGACTACAATGAGCAGTTCTTC
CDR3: CASSHPSGGDYNEQFF

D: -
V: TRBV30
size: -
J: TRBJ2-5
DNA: TGTGCCTGTACCGGGACCCAGGGGTTAGAGACCCAGTACTTC
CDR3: CACTGTQGLETQYF

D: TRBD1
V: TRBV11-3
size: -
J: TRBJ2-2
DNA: TGTGCCAGCAGCCAGGGACAGGGGGCGACCGGGGAGCTGTTTTTT
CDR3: CASSQGQGATGELFF

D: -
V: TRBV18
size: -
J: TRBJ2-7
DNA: TGTGCCAGCTCACCCCCGGGTCTAGCGAGATCCTACGAGCAGTACTTC
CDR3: CASSPPGLARSYEQYF

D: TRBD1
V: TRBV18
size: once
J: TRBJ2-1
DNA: TGTGCCAGCTCAGAACAGAGAGGACAGGGTGAGCAGTTCTTC
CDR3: CASSEQRGQGEQFF

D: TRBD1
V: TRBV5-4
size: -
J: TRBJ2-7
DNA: TGTGCCAGCAGCGAAGGACAGGAACGTCTCTACTACGAGCAGTACTTC
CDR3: CASSEGQERLYYEQYF

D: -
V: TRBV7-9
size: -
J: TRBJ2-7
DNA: TGTGCCAGCAGCTTAGGCGGACCCGGGCTAAACGAGCAGTACTTC
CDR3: CASSLGGPGLNEQYF

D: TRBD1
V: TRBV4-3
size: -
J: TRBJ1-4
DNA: TGCGCCAGCAGCCAAGGGCCGGGACAGGGGGCGAGTGAAAAACTGTTTTTT
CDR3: CASSQGPGQGASEKLFF

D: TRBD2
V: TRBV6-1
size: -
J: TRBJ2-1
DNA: TGTGCCAGCCTCCCCACTAGCGGGAGTGGGAATGAGCAGTTCTTC
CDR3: CASLPTSGSGNEQFF

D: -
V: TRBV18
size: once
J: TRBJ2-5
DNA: TGTGCCAGCTCACCACCAGGGATCCAAGAGACCCAGTACTTC
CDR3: CASSPPGIQETQYF

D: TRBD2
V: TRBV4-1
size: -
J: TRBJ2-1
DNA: TGCGCCAGCAGCCTAATACTAGCGGGAGGGGACAATGAGCAGTTCTTC
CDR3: CASSLILAGGDNEQFF

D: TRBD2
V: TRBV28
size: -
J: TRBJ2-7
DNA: TGTGCCAGCAGTCTAAGACTAGCGGGATTCTACGAGCAGTACTTC
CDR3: CASSLRLAGFYEQYF

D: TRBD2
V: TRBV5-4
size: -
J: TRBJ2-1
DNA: TGTGCCAGCAGCATTTATGCTAGCGGGCGAGGGGATGAGCAGTTCTTC
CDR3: CASSIYASGRGDEQFF

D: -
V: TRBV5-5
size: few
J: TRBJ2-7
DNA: TGTGCCAGCAGCTTGGCCCCTCGTACCTCCTACGAGCAGTACTTC
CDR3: CASSLAPRTSYEQYF

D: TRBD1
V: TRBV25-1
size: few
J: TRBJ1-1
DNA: TGTGCCAGCGGGGGACAGGGGCGAACTGAAGCTTTCTTT
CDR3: CASGGQGRTEAFF

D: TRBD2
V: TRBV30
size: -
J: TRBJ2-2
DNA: TGTGCCTGGAGTGCCCTGGTAGGGACTAGCGGGTACTCGAACACCGGGGAGCTGTTTTTT
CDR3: CAWSALVGTSGYSNTGELFF

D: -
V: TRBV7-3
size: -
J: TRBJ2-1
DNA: TGTGCCAGCAGCTTAAGCCCGCTGGTGGGGCTAAACAATGAGCAGTTCTTC
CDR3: CASSLSPLVGLNNEQFF

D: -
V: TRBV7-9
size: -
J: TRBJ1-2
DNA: TGTGCCAGCAGCTCCCAGGGGAGGTTTGGCTACACCTTC
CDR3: CASSSQGRFGYTF

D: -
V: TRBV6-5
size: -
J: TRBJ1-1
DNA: TGTGCCAGCAGCCTCCTCAGGTACACTGAAGCTTTCTTT
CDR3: CASSLLRYTEAFF

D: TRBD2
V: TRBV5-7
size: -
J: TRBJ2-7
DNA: TGTGCCAGCAGCTCCGGGACTAGCGGGAGGGGCACCTACGAGCAGTACTTC
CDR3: CASSSGTSGRGTYEQYF

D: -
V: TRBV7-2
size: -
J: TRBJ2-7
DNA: TGTGCCAGCAGCCCCTCGGGCAAAAGCTCCTACGAGCAGTACTTC
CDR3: CASSPSGKSSYEQYF

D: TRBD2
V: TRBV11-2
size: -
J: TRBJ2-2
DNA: TGTGCCAGCAGCTTTTCGGGACTAGCGGTTTATCCCGGGGAGCTGTTTTTT
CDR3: CASSFSGLAVYPGELFF

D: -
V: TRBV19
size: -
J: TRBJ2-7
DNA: TGTGCCAGTAGTATTCGACTAGTCTACGAGCAGTACTTC
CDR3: CASSIRLVYEQYF

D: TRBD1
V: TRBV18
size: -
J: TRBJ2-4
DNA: TGTGCCAGCTCAAACGGACAGGGGGCAGTCAAAAACATTCAGTACTTC
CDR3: CASSNGQGAVKNIQYF

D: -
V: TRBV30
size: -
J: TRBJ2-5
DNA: TGTGCCTGGAGTGTAGTAGGGGGAAGCGAGACCCAGTACTTC
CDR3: CAWSVVGGSETQYF

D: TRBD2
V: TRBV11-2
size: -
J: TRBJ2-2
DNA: TGTGCCAGCAGCTTAGTGGGCGGGAGGTTCACCGGGGAGCTGTTTTTT
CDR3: CASSLVGGRFTGELFF

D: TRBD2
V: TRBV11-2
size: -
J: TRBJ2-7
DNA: TGTGCCAGCAGCTTAGATCGTTCCATACTAGCGGGAGGGCCAATCTACGAGCAGTACTTC
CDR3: CASSLDRSILAGGPIYEQYF